The present T cell receptor (beta chain) was sequenced within a study of metastatic and nonmetastatic thyroid tumors. Study details: Repertoires from malignant and benign thyroid patients were compared across blood and tumor or nodule tissue.

The table lists this clone with many counts. TCRdb re-analyzed the PCR reads through MiXCR. The table includes tens of thousands of clones, roughly a quarter detected once. Deletions cut 2 bases from V and 7 bases from J, with 6 bases between. Germline V gene lookup returns CDR1 SGHRS and CDR2 YFSETQ. The CDR3 length is 12 residues. There were no patients who had received any treatment before thyroid surgery. The sequence derives from a male donor with papillary thyroid cancer or a benign thyroid nodule (not recorded which). Some clones in this sample may be carry-over from other donors' samples. The source material was blood. V is TRBV5-1 and J is TRBJ2-2; D might be TRBD2 (6 bases). The CDR3 loop reads CASSFGGGELFF. The CDR3 DNA follows: TGCGCCAGCAGCTTCGGGGGCGGGGAGCTGTTTTTT.